This record covers a single T cell receptor beta chain. The data are from a study of human T cells and chemical hapten exposure. Study details: Patients additionally received therapeutic doses of diphenylcyclopropenone on the scalp once a week, and this continued throughout the roughly 25-week study. The upper back received 0.01% DPC by patch testing, with results read at 6 days.

The CDR3 has 14 residues. Germline values: CDR1 SGHTA, CDR2 FQGNSA. V gave up 1 base and J gave up 9 bases, with 10 bases separating them. Sample time point: patch test 1, 2 weeks after DPC sensitization. Treatment: therapeutic diphenylcyclopropenone sensitization with weekly scalp DPC. What the library attached to individual cDNA molecules were unique molecular identifiers. In the study's own analysis: Samples ranged from roughly 20,000 to 700,000 TCRs, with a median of around 100,000. TCRdb redid the calling of the RACE reads with MiXCR, one entry per CDR3 protein. TCRdb's processing, not the authors' own work, is the source of the V and J calls. This table holds 300,000 to 400,000 distinct CDR3 sequences, about 7% found once.

The TCR originated in a young woman with alopecia areata. Some clones in this sample may be carry-over from other donors' samples. The genes are TRBV7-2 and TRBJ1-6, with D perhaps matching TRBD1 (5 bases). Specimen: whole blood, collected in connection with sensitization to the hapten diphenylcyclopropenone (DPC). CDR3 DNA sequence: TGTGCCAGCAGCTTAGACCGGGGCGGTTCACCCCTCCACTTT. This sequence encodes CASSLDRGGSPLHF.